The clone carrying this T cell receptor (beta chain) was counted a single time. The antigen is undetermined. Patients who had autoimmune disease history or got systemic immunosuppression were left out. This record belongs to a study of OX40 agonist ivuxolimab in advanced cancers. Study summary: Anti-PD-1, anti-PD-L1 or anti-CTLA-4 therapy given earlier was allowed, and around 40% had some. General study results and limits: In the 0.1 to 3.0 mg/kg range, CD4+ and CD8+ blood T cells had expanded clonally by week 6. More expanded clones were seen, on average, in CD8+ T cells than in CD4+.

Profiling relied on immunoSEQ multiplex PCR, and the TCRdb table lists in-frame clones only, not all of them. The data show roughly 100,000 clones, around nine tenths seen once. Germline V lookup: CDR1 MDHEN, CDR2 SYDVKM. The CDR3 spans 14 residues. The V and J ends lost 2 bases and 3 bases respectively, with 9 bases between them. The genes are TRBV28 and TRBJ2-3, with D perhaps matching TRBD2 (7 bases). This TCR was recovered from an adult with an advanced solid tumor such as melanoma, head and neck, liver or kidney cancer. Sequencing used CD4+ or CD8+ T cells sorted from blood, obtained in a trial of the OX40 agonist ivuxolimab. In DNA form, the CDR3 reads TGTGCCAGCAGTTTAAGGGGGGGAACAGATACGCAGTATTTT. Its translation: CASSLRGGTDTQYF. The variable domain in full, with the rest retrieved from reference TRBV28 and TRBJ2-3, is DVKVTQSSRYLVKRTGEKVFLECVQDMDHENMFWYRQDPGLGLRLIYFSYDVKMKEKGDIPEGYSVSREKKERFSLILESASTNQTSMYLCASSLRGGTDTQYFGPGTRLTVL.